The 22 T cell receptor beta chains reported below all come from one sample, sequenced in a study of vaccination and CD4 T cells after COVID-19. Sequencing of cultured CD4+ T cell DNA used the Oncomine TCR Beta short-read assay. TCRdb re-called the PCR reads with MiXCR, one entry per CDR3 protein. The data hold several thousand distinct CDR3 sequences, with roughly 40% observed a single time. Antigen specificity for these receptors is unknown. Treatment defined: approximately 9-day PBMC culture with coronavirus spike peptide pools or control peptides (ViraFEST assay). Sequencing input: CD4+ T cells from blood, cultured in vitro. The receptors derive from a human donor who had recovered from COVID-19.

J is TRBJ1-6 and V is TRBV6-5; D is unresolved. The CDR3 covers 20 residues. V was clipped by 2 bases and J by 7 bases, with 27 bases between them. The germline CDR1 and CDR2 sequences are MNHEY and SVGAGI. CDR3 nucleotide sequence: TGTGCCAGCAGTTACGCCAGACTCGACCCAACCTCAGCCCTAAATTCACCCCTCCACTTT. This gives the protein CASSYARLDPTSALNSPLHF.

The chain employs TRBV5-4 and TRBJ2-3; 10 nucleotides match TRBD2. V lost 0 bases, J lost 4 bases, and 5 bases stayed unmatched. CDR1 and CDR2 from the germline V gene are SGHNT and YYREEE (reference sequence). The CDR3 consists of 16 residues. CDR3: CASSLEAGGLADTQYF. The CDR3 bases are TGTGCCAGCAGCTTGGAAGCGGGAGGGCTCGCAGATACGCAGTATTTT.

The chain combines TRBV5-4 with TRBJ1-1; 7 bases are shared with TRBD1. The V gene end was trimmed by 4 bases and the J gene end by 2 bases; junction bases not matched to a gene: 5. Germline CDR1 is SGHNT and CDR2 is YYREEE (reference sequence). This CDR3 has 14 residues. The CDR3: CASSLDRVNTEAFF. DNA for the CDR3: TGTGCCAGCAGCCTTGACAGGGTCAACACTGAAGCTTTCTTT.

This sequence joins TRBV19 and TRBJ1-5; TRBD1 agrees at 11 bases. CDR3 length: 18 residues. J was trimmed by 1 base and V by 5 bases; bases with no gene match: 10. Germline CDR1 reads LNHDA; CDR2 reads SQIVND (reference sequence). Here the CDR3 reads CASSPGQGAVVSNQPQHF. In DNA form, the CDR3 reads TGTGCCAGTAGTCCCGGACAGGGGGCGGTGGTAAGCAATCAGCCCCAGCATTTT. Together with reference TRBV19 and TRBJ1-5, the CDR3 gives the full variable domain: DGGITQSPKYLFRKEGQNVTLSCEQNLNHDAMYWYRQDPGQGLRLIYYSQIVNDFQKGDIAEGYSVSREKKESFPLTVTSAQKNPTAFYLCASSPGQGAVVSNQPQHFGDGTRLSIL.

This clonotype was detected once. V usage is TRBV9 and J usage is TRBJ2-7, with 15 positions matching TRBD2. V shed 3 bases and J 6 bases; nucleotides not matched to a gene: 4. This CDR3 is 15 amino acids long. CDR1 is SGDLS, CDR2 YYNGEE, per germline. This CDR3 is CASSAGTSGRLEQYF. The CDR3 bases are TGTGCCAGCAGCGCGGGGACTAGCGGGAGGCTCGAGCAGTACTTC. The full variable domain, with the rest looked up from reference TRBV9 and TRBJ2-7, is DSGVTQTPKHLITATGQRVTLRCSPRSGDLSVYWYQQSLDQGLQFLIQYYNGEERAKGNILERFSAQQFPDLHSELNLSSLELGDSALYFCASSAGTSGRLEQYFGPGTRLTVT.

A few counts support this clonotype. The V call is TRBV20-1, the J call TRBJ2-7; 11 bases line up with TRBD1. The CDR3 runs 15 residues. CDR1 is DFQATT, CDR2 SNEGSKA, per germline (reference sequence). J was trimmed by 9 bases and V by 2 bases; bases with no gene match: 12. CDR3 in amino acids: CSARSPGQGGLGQYF. The DNA of the CDR3 is TGCAGTGCTAGAAGCCCGGGACAGGGGGGCCTCGGGCAGTACTTC.

This clonotype is termed medium-sized (0.01 to 0.1%). The rearrangement links TRBV7-9 to TRBJ2-3, with 7 bases identical to TRBD2. J was trimmed by 1 base and V by 1 base; bases with no gene match: 2. Germline CDR1 SEHNR, CDR2 FQNEAQ (reference sequence). The CDR3 contains 15 residues. The CDR3 nucleotides read TGTGCCAGCAGCTTAGAGCTAGCGGGCACAGATACGCAGTATTTT. It codes for CASSLELAGTDTQYF.

This clonotype showed up just once. The chain has TRBV20-1 and TRBJ1-2; D perhaps matches TRBD1 (5 bases). CDR3 length: 15 residues. The germline V gene encodes CDR1 DFQATT and CDR2 SNEGSKA (reference sequence). CDR3 nucleotide sequence: TGCAGCGCAACGCGTGAAGGGACCGACTTGAATGGCTACACCTTC. Its protein product is CSATREGTDLNGYTF.

The chain joins TRBV7-2 to TRBJ2-7; 10 bases agree with TRBD2. The CDR3 has 16 residues. Trimming removed 4 bases from V and 2 bases from J; junction bases left unmatched: 8. Per the germline V gene, CDR1 is SGHTA and CDR2 is FQGNSA. The CDR3 is CASSSRRTSGPYEQYF. DNA of the CDR3: TGTGCCAGCAGCTCGCGCAGGACTAGCGGTCCCTACGAGCAGTACTTC.

The chain is built from TRBV19 and TRBJ2-6, with D hard to call. Trimming removed 6 bases at V and 0 bases at J, with 9 bases between. Germline CDR1 reads LNHDA; CDR2 reads SQIVND (reference sequence). CDR3 length: 15 amino acids. The CDR3 sequence: CASSPWGSGANVLTF. The CDR3 DNA reads as TGTGCCAGTAGCCCTTGGGGCTCTGGGGCCAACGTCCTGACTTTC. The full variable domain, in which reference TRBV19 and TRBJ2-6 provide the parts outside the CDR3, is DGGITQSPKYLFRKEGQNVTLSCEQNLNHDAMYWYRQDPGQGLRLIYYSQIVNDFQKGDIAEGYSVSREKKESFPLTVTSAQKNPTAFYLCASSPWGSGANVLTFGAGSRLTVL.

The sample holds a few counts of this clonotype. The rearrangement joins TRBV6-2 or TRBV6-3 to TRBJ1-5, with 7 bases fitting TRBD1. This CDR3 is built from 14 residues. Germline assignment: CDR1 MNHEY and CDR2 SVGEGT. V trimming: 4 bases; J trimming: 3 bases; junction bases outside the gene matches: 3. DNA of the CDR3: TGTGCCAGCAGTTGGGACAGTTTCAATCAGCCCCAGCATTTT. Its translation is CASSWDSFNQPQHF.

The table lists this clonotype with a few counts. The chain employs TRBV20-1 and TRBJ1-1; D perhaps matches TRBD1 (5 bases). The ends were cut back, 0 bases at V and 4 bases at J, with 12 bases in the middle. The CDR3 totals 14 residues. The germline V gene encodes CDR1 DFQATT and CDR2 SNEGSKA (reference sequence). CDR3 amino acids: CSARDLGTSTEAFF. CDR3 coding DNA: TGCAGTGCTAGAGATTTGGGGACGAGCACTGAAGCTTTCTTT.

The V call is TRBV27, the J call TRBJ1-6; TRBD1 might be the D (6 bases). Germline V gene lookup returns CDR1 MNHEY and CDR2 SMNVEV (reference sequence). This CDR3 has 23 amino acids. Trimming took 3 bases from V and 0 from J, leaving 30 bases between them. CDR3 coding DNA: TGTGCCAGCAGTTTTTCACACGGGGGGCTAAGTTCTGAACAAAGCTCCTATAATTCACCCCTCCACTTT. Translated: CASSFSHGGLSSEQSSYNSPLHF.

The rearrangement uses TRBV20-1 and TRBJ2-5; 9 bases line up with TRBD2. Germline loops: CDR1 DFQATT, CDR2 SNEGSKA (reference sequence). The CDR3 sequence is 14 residues long. The V segment lost 5 bases and the J segment 4 bases; nucleotides outside the gene matches: 8. The DNA of the CDR3 is TGCAGTGCTGGGCCTAGCGGGACCCCAGAGACCCAGTACTTC. Its protein is CSAGPSGTPETQYF.

The chain couples TRBV5-1 to TRBJ2-1, with 8 bases fitting TRBD1. Per germline, CDR1 SGHRS and CDR2 YFSETQ. J lost 9 bases, V lost 5 bases, and 10 bases had no gene match. CDR3 length: 14 residues. The CDR3 DNA sequence: TGCGCCAGCAGGAGGAACACAGGGGGTGGTGAGCAGTTCTTC. Translated: CASRRNTGGGEQFF.

The rearrangement links TRBV2 to TRBJ1-1; 9 bases line up with TRBD1. Per germline, CDR1 SNHLY and CDR2 FYNNEI. This CDR3 contains 15 residues. With 6 bases clipped from V and 2 bases from J, the junction kept 7 bases outside the gene matches. CDR3 in DNA: TGTGCCAGCAGCGGAGGGACAGGGAGCAACACTGAAGCTTTCTTT. Translated: CASSGGTGSNTEAFF.

This clonotype turned up a few times. The gene calls are TRBV20-1 and TRBJ2-3; 7 bases align to TRBD2. Trimming at V came to 3 bases and at J to 8 bases, leaving 8 bases not matched to a gene. The germline CDR1 and CDR2 sequences are DFQATT and SNEGSKA (reference sequence). The CDR3 covers 13 residues. The CDR3 here is CSASERLALTQYF. The CDR3 bases are TGCAGTGCTAGTGAGAGACTAGCACTTACGCAGTATTTT.

V gene TRBV5-1 combines with J gene TRBJ1-1; D is undetermined. The germline V gene encodes CDR1 SGHRS and CDR2 YFSETQ. Deletions cut 4 bases from V and 0 bases from J, with 10 bases between. The CDR3 is made up of 14 amino acids. DNA of the CDR3: TGCGCCAGCAGCCTAAGTCTACTGAACACTGAAGCTTTCTTT. Protein sequence: CASSLSLLNTEAFF.

This clonotype is categorized as medium-sized. The CDR3 bases are TGTGCCAGCAGTTACGGGATTGGGGCCAACGTCCTGACTTTC. Translated, it gives CASSYGIGANVLTF. The gene calls are TRBV6-5 and TRBJ2-6, with unresolved D. V was shortened by 2 bases and J by 3 bases, with 5 bases between the two germline ends. The V gene's germline CDR1 is MNHEY and CDR2 SVGAGI. This CDR3 has 14 residues.

This clonotype occurred once. The chain joins TRBV12-5 to TRBJ1-1; D gene uncertain. Germline CDR1 is LGHNT and CDR2 is FRNRAP. The CDR3 totals 13 residues. The V end lost 3 bases, the J end lost 1 base, and 6 bases lay between the germline ends. In nucleotides, the CDR3 is TGTGCTAGTGGTTTCCGGGAGAACACTGAAGCTTTCTTT. Protein sequence: CASGFRENTEAFF.

A few counts support this clonotype. This sequence joins TRBV7-9 and TRBJ2-7; 9 nucleotides agree with TRBD1. Germline trimming cut 1 base from V and 3 bases from J; bases unmatched to any gene: 7. The V gene's germline CDR1 is SEHNR and CDR2 FQNEAQ (reference sequence). The CDR3 has 16 amino acids. The CDR3 DNA sequence: TGTGCCAGCAGCTTAGATTTTGGGACAGGGTACTACGAGCAGTACTTC. It codes for CASSLDFGTGYYEQYF.

The J gene is TRBJ1-1, the V gene TRBV29-1; the D gene is possibly TRBD1 (5 bases). This CDR3 comprises 14 residues. The germline V gene has CDR1 SQVTM and CDR2 ANQGSEA. V was pared by 5 bases and J by 6 bases, with 19 bases between. CDR3 in amino acids: CSVTSAQGISEAFF. DNA of the CDR3: TGCAGCGTTACATCAGCGCAGGGTATCTCTGAAGCTTTCTTT.